These 27 T cell receptor beta chains originate from one sample sequenced in a study of cytomegalovirus exposure and HLA in healthy donors. The primer mix had 60 Vbeta and 13 Jbeta primers. The repertoire was sequenced with immunoSEQ multiplex PCR; TCRdb's copy has only in-frame clones and lacks some. The sample has some 100,000 clones; under 80% are singletons. The sample was PBMCs. Receptors were obtained from a woman between 18 and 29 years old in good health and CMV-seropositive.

J is TRBJ2-5 and V is TRBV6-5, with 10 bases matching TRBD1. V lost 6 bases and J lost 3; bases outside the gene matches: 4. This CDR3 is built from 14 residues. Germline CDR1 MNHEY, CDR2 SVGAGI. Written as DNA, the CDR3 is TGTGCCAGCAGGACAGGGGGCGGGGAAGAGACCCAGTACTTC. This codes for CASRTGGGEETQYF.

The chain employs TRBV6-5 and TRBJ1-3; 9 bases fit TRBD1. Per germline, CDR1 MNHEY and CDR2 SVGAGI. CDR3 length equals 16 residues. With 1 base clipped from V and 3 bases from J, the junction kept 4 bases outside the gene matches. DNA for the CDR3: TGTGCCAGCAGTTACTGGGGGACAGGGATTGGAAACACCATATATTTT. This translates into CASSYWGTGIGNTIYF.

This clone occurred a few times. The chain has TRBV5-1 and TRBJ2-7; TRBD1 is a possible D gene (6 bases). Germline loops: CDR1 SGHRS, CDR2 YFSETQ. V lost 2 bases to trimming and J lost 8 bases, with 14 bases between them. The CDR3 spans 13 residues. The CDR3 nucleotides read TGCGCCAGCAGCTTAAACAGGGAAGACAAGCAGTACTTC. Protein sequence: CASSLNREDKQYF. Drawing the rest from reference TRBV5-1 and TRBJ2-7, the complete variable domain is KAGVTQTPRYLIKTRGQQVTLSCSPISGHRSVSWYQQTPGQGLQFLFEYFSETQRNKGNFPGRFSGRQFSNSRSEMNVSTLELGDSALYLCASSLNREDKQYFGPGTRLTVT.

V gene TRBV10-1 combines with J gene TRBJ1-2, with D tentatively TRBD1 (5 bases). The V end lost 0 bases, the J end lost 4 bases, and 6 bases lay between the germline ends. The CDR3 consists of 13 residues. Looked up from germline, CDR1 is WNHNN and CDR2 is SYGVQD (reference sequence). CDR3 nucleotide sequence: TGCGCCAGCAGTGAGTCAGGGGCCTATGGCTACACCTTC. It codes for CASSESGAYGYTF.

The chain has TRBV7-8 and TRBJ2-7; 14 bases are shared with TRBD2. The J segment lost 3 bases and the V segment lost 0 bases, leaving 4 bases of the junction unmatched. Germline V CDR1 and CDR2: SGHVS, FQNEAQ. The CDR3 runs to 17 residues. CDR3 region: CASSLAYGTSGGYEQYF. CDR3 DNA: TGTGCCAGCAGCTTAGCTTACGGGACTAGCGGGGGCTACGAGCAGTACTTC.

The V and J genes are TRBV13 and TRBJ2-4; the D gene is possibly TRBD2 (5 bases). Trimming took 4 bases from V and 3 from J, leaving 19 bases between them. Germline-derived CDR1 and CDR2 are PRHDT and FYEKMQ (reference sequence). The CDR3 loop spans 17 amino acids. The chain's CDR3 is CASSSTLGGRYKNIQYF. As DNA, the CDR3 is TGTGCCAGCAGCTCAACGCTTGGCGGGCGGTACAAAAACATTCAGTACTTC. The full variable domain, with the rest looked up from reference TRBV13 and TRBJ2-4, is AAGVIQSPRHLIKEKRETATLKCYPIPRHDTVYWYQQGPGQDPQFLISFYEKMQSDKGSIPDRFSAQQFSDYHSELNMSSLELGDSALYFCASSSTLGGRYKNIQYFGAGTRLSVL.

The chain has TRBV15 and TRBJ2-5; D is uncertain. This CDR3 is built from 15 residues. In germline, CDR1 is LNHNV, CDR2 YYDKDF (reference sequence). V gave up 5 bases and J gave up 4 bases, with 17 bases separating them. The CDR3 is CATSGRETRRETQYF. Here the CDR3 DNA reads TGTGCCACCAGCGGAAGAGAGACACGGCGAGAGACCCAGTACTTC.

The CDR3 loop is CASSLEPTSTDTQYF. In DNA form, the CDR3 reads TGTGCCAGCAGCTTGGAACCAACTAGCACAGATACGCAGTATTTT. V gene TRBV5-4 combines with J gene TRBJ2-3, with D unclear. The ends were cut back, 0 bases at V and 0 bases at J, with 8 bases in the middle. Germline V CDR1 and CDR2: SGHNT, YYREEE (reference sequence). CDR3 size: 15 residues.

The chain combines TRBV10-3 with TRBJ2-5; the match to TRBD2 covers 9 bases. This CDR3 spans 14 amino acids. The ends lost 5 bases at V and 5 bases at J; junction bases unmatched: 6. The V gene's germline CDR1 is ENHRY and CDR2 SYGVKD. The CDR3 bases are TGTGCCATCAGTATAGCGGGAGAGCAGGAGACCCAGTACTTC. The encoded protein is CAISIAGEQETQYF.

This clone is a singleton in its sample. The chain combines TRBV27 with TRBJ1-1; 7 nucleotides match TRBD1. The CDR3 has 19 amino acids. The V and J ends lost 4 bases and 1 base, in that order; junction bases with no gene match: 18. The germline CDR1 and CDR2 sequences are MNHEY and SMNVEV (reference sequence). The CDR3 loop is CASSYTPVQAGTENTEAFF. The CDR3 nucleotides read TGTGCCAGCAGTTACACCCCTGTTCAGGCCGGGACAGAGAACACTGAAGCTTTCTTT.

This clone was recorded only once. The chain couples TRBV28 to TRBJ1-5; 9 bases are shared with TRBD1. Trimming removed 6 bases from V and 0 bases from J; junction bases left unmatched: 6. The CDR3 sequence is 16 residues long. CDR1 and CDR2 (germline): MDHEN, SYDVKM. In nucleotides, the CDR3 is TGTGCCAGCAGGCTCTTGACAGGGGGTAGCAATCAGCCCCAGCATTTT. This encodes CASRLLTGGSNQPQHF.

The chain has TRBV27 and TRBJ2-7, with 7 bases lining up with TRBD1. Trimming cost V 8 bases and J 2 bases; bases outside gene matches: 12. The germline CDR1 and CDR2 sequences are MNHEY and SMNVEV (reference sequence). The length of the CDR3 is 15 residues. The chain's CDR3 is CASGPGRQGPYEQYF. The DNA of the CDR3 is TGTGCCAGCGGCCCGGGAAGACAGGGCCCCTACGAGCAGTACTTC.

The rearrangement uses TRBV27 and TRBJ1-2, with 9 positions matching TRBD1. Unmatched junction bases numbered 14, after V lost 5 bases and J lost 4 bases. Germline CDR1 reads MNHEY; CDR2 reads SMNVEV (reference sequence). The CDR3 is made up of 17 amino acids. Here the CDR3 reads CASSQPQRTGEAYGYTF. CDR3 coding DNA: TGTGCCAGCAGTCAGCCCCAACGGACAGGGGAGGCCTATGGCTACACCTTC.

CDR3 loop: CASSLAVNTEAFF. The DNA for the CDR3 is TGCGCCAGCAGCTTGGCTGTGAACACTGAAGCTTTCTTT. J is TRBJ1-1 and V is TRBV5-1; D gene uncertain. Trimming left V 0 bases short and J 0 bases short, with 3 bases between. CDR1 and CDR2 (germline): SGHRS, YFSETQ. The CDR3 is made up of 13 amino acids.

The chain uses TRBV18 and TRBJ1-5; D may be TRBD1 (6 bases). V was pared by 3 bases and J by 5 bases, with 11 bases between. Germline V CDR1 and CDR2: KGHSH, LQKENI. The CDR3 loop spans 14 amino acids. Here the CDR3 reads CASSPTGQYQPQHF. DNA of the CDR3: TGTGCCAGCTCACCCACAGGGCAGTATCAGCCCCAGCATTTT.

This clone has just one count. One junction end does not reproduce the germline sequence, and a read error may be involved. This chain links TRBV6-6 with TRBJ2-7, with a weak D call TRBD2 (5 bases). The germline V gene has CDR1 MNHNY and CDR2 SVGAGI (reference sequence). The CDR3 has 15 residues. The CDR3 here is CASTEILGSSNEQYF. In DNA form, the CDR3 reads TGTGCCAGCACTGAGATATTGGGGAGCTCCAACGAGCAGTACTTC.

V is TRBV10-3 and J is TRBJ2-7; 9 nucleotides align to TRBD1. The CDR3 contains 14 residues. Germline loops: CDR1 ENHRY, CDR2 SYGVKD. J was trimmed by 3 bases and V by 10 bases; bases with no gene match: 10. In nucleotides, the CDR3 is TGTGCCACGGCGCCCGGGACAGGGAACTACGAGCAGTACTTC. Its protein product is CATAPGTGNYEQYF.

V gene TRBV5-8 combines with J gene TRBJ2-7, with D possibly TRBD1 on 6 matching bases. The V and J ends lost 0 bases and 3 bases respectively, with 10 bases between them. The CDR3 length is 14 residues. In germline, CDR1 is SGHTS, CDR2 YDEGEE. CDR3 bases: TGTGCCAGCAGCTTGGTCCGGGACATCTACGAGCAGTACTTC. Protein product: CASSLVRDIYEQYF.

V is TRBV28 and J is TRBJ2-5, with D possibly being TRBD2 (8 bases). The V end was cut by 3 bases, the J end by 7 bases, with 18 bases between. The germline V gene encodes CDR1 MDHEN and CDR2 SYDVKM. This CDR3 is built from 15 residues. CDR3 nucleotides: TGTGCCAGCAGTTTCCAGGGGGTGGCGGGAGGGACCCAGTACTTC. Translation: CASSFQGVAGGTQYF.

V is TRBV27 and J is TRBJ2-2, with 7 bases aligning to TRBD1. The CDR3 consists of 14 residues. V shed 7 bases, J shed 7 bases, and the junction held 9 bases outside the gene matches. Looked up from germline, CDR1 is MNHEY and CDR2 is SMNVEV (reference sequence). For the CDR3, the DNA is TGTGCCAGCACCGGGACAGCGATGATCGGGGAGCTGTTTTTT. It is translated as CASTGTAMIGELFF.

The chain is built from TRBV2 and TRBJ2-7; D not resolved. This CDR3 has 15 amino acids. Trimming removed 3 bases from V and 0 bases from J, with 12 bases in between. Germline V gene lookup returns CDR1 SNHLY and CDR2 FYNNEI. CDR3 amino acids: CASSDGHMASYEQYF. In DNA, the CDR3 is TGTGCCAGCAGTGATGGGCACATGGCCTCCTACGAGCAGTACTTC.

The rearrangement joins TRBV10-3 to TRBJ1-1, with D maybe TRBD1 (5 bases). The CDR3 totals 14 residues. The V and J ends lost 8 bases and 1 base respectively, with 14 bases between them. The V gene's germline CDR1 is ENHRY and CDR2 SYGVKD. The CDR3 DNA sequence: TGTGCCATCGGAATAGGGGAAGGGAACACTGAAGCTTTCTTT. It encodes CAIGIGEGNTEAFF.

CDR3 bases: TGTGCCAGCAGCCTTGACAGGGGCGGGTACGAGCAGTACTTC. Translated: CASSLDRGGYEQYF. The rearrangement uses TRBV7-2 and TRBJ2-7, with 8 positions matching TRBD1. The germline V gene has CDR1 SGHTA and CDR2 FQGNSA. CDR3 length equals 14 residues. The V segment lost 5 bases and the J segment 4 bases; nucleotides outside the gene matches: 7.

The chain carries TRBV25-1 and TRBJ2-7, with 8 bases fitting TRBD1. CDR3 length equals 15 residues. The V gene end was trimmed by 3 bases and the J gene end by 1 base; junction bases not matched to a gene: 5. CDR1 and CDR2 (germline): MGHDK, SYGVNS. This CDR3 reads CASSDIGQGSYEQYF. DNA of the CDR3: TGTGCCAGCAGTGACATCGGACAGGGTTCCTACGAGCAGTACTTC.

This chain uses TRBV29-1 with TRBJ2-7, with D perhaps matching TRBD2 (6 bases). The ends were cut back, 2 bases at V and 3 bases at J, with 14 bases in the middle. The germline V gene encodes CDR1 SQVTM and CDR2 ANQGSEA. This CDR3 comprises 14 residues. CDR3 bases: TGCAGCGTTGAAAAGGTTCAGGAGGGCTACGAGCAGTACTTC. Protein: CSVEKVQEGYEQYF.

The chain employs TRBV19 and TRBJ1-1; perhaps TRBD1 as D (5 bases). Germline V gives CDR1 LNHDA, CDR2 SQIVND (reference sequence). The CDR3 contains 17 residues. With 0 bases removed from V and 2 bases from J, the gap between germline ends came to 16 bases. CDR3 in DNA: TGTGCCAGTAGTATAGATCTGGGGCAGGTCCACAACACTGAAGCTTTCTTT. It codes for CASSIDLGQVHNTEAFF.

The CDR3 loop is CASRGLASSEGEQYF. CDR3 DNA sequence: TGTGCCAGCAGGGGACTAGCGAGTTCTGAGGGGGAGCAGTACTTC. The rearrangement links TRBV11-2 to TRBJ2-7; 10 nucleotides agree with TRBD2. CDR3 size: 15 residues. J gave up 7 bases and V 6 bases, and 12 bases lay outside the gene matches. The germline gives CDR1 SGHAT, CDR2 FQNNGV.